One TCR beta chain is described in this entry. Sequencing was performed with immunoSEQ multiplex PCR; in TCRdb, only in-frame clones are kept and a portion is missing. The sample has about 160,000 clones, roughly 88% seen once. These data originate in a study of blood T cell repertoires in COVID-19. The germline V gene encodes CDR1 SGHAT and CDR2 FQNNGV. This CDR3 is 14 amino acids long. The V end was cut by 1 base, the J end by 6 bases, with 9 bases between. The sequence was obtained from a woman of 80 years or more with active or convalescent COVID-19. Input material: peripheral blood. The V call is TRBV11-2, the J call TRBJ2-2, with D uncertain. CDR3 loop: CASSLAEVSGELFF. The CDR3 nucleotides read TGTGCCAGCAGCTTAGCTGAGGTCTCCGGGGAGCTGTTTTTT.